The present entry profiles one T cell receptor beta chain with its context. Antigen unknown. The data were taken from a study of T cell responses to AZD1222 COVID-19 vaccine. Whole-study results and caveats: Among the donors, most were white British and more were female, and clonal diversity was possibly underestimated. Vaccine-related CD4 TCRs covered spike, predominating at 160-218 and 743-854. Nearly half of the spike-specific TCRs reportedly recognize variant regions that carry no mutations.

Trimming removed 7 bases from V and 5 bases from J, with 18 bases in between. The CDR3 sequence is 15 residues long. Germline CDR1 reads MNHEY; CDR2 reads SVGAGI. Generated by immunoSEQ multiplex PCR, the TCRdb table keeps only in-frame clones and is missing some. The profile shows over 150,000 clones, 92% of them singletons. V gene TRBV6-5 combines with J gene TRBJ2-1; no firm D call. Sequences were derived from peripheral blood, sampled on day 0 of MenACWY control vaccination. The clonotype originates from an adult in good health. The CDR3 coding sequence is TGTGCCAGCACCCTCGACCCCCTTCGCCACAATGAGCAGTTCTTC. Amino acid sequence: CASTLDPLRHNEQFF.